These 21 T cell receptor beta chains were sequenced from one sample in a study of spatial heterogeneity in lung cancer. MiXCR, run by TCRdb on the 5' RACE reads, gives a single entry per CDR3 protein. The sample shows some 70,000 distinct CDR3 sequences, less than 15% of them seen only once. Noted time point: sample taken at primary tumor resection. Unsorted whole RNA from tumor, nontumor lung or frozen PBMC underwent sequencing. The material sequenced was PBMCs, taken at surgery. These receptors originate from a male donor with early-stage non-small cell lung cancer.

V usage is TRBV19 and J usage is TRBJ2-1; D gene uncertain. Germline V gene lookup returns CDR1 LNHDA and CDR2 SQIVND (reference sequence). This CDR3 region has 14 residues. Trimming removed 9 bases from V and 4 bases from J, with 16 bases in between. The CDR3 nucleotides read TGTGCCAGCCGACTTAATCCCCTTTACAATGAGCAGTTCTTC. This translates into CASRLNPLYNEQFF.

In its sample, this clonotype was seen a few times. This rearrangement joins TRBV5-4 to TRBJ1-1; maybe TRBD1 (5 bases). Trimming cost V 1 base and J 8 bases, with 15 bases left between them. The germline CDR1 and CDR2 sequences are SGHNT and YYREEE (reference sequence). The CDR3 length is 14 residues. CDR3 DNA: TGTGCCAGCAGCTTGTATGGGGCAGGGAGCGAAGCTTTCTTT. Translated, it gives CASSLYGAGSEAFF.

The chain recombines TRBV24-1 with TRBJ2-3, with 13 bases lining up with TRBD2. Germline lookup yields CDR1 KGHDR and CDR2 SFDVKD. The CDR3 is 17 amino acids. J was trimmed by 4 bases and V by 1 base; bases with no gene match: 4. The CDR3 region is CATSDFTSGRAADTQYF. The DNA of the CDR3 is TGTGCCACCAGTGATTTTACTAGCGGGAGGGCGGCAGATACGCAGTATTTT.

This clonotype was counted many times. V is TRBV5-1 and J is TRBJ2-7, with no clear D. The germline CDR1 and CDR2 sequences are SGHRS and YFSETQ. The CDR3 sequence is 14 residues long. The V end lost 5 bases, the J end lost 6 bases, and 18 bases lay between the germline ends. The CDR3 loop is CASSPSRTTGEQYF. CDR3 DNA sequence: TGCGCCAGCAGTCCCTCCCGGACGACGGGCGAGCAGTACTTC.

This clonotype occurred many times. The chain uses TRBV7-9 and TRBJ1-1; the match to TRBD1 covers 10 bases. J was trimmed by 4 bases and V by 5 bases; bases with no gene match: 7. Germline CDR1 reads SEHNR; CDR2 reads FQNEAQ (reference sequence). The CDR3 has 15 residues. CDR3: CASSPPGQGITEAFF. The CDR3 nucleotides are TGTGCCAGCAGCCCACCGGGACAGGGGATCACTGAAGCTTTCTTT. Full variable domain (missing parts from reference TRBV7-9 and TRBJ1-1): DTGVSQNPRHKITKRGQNVTFRCDPISEHNRLYWYRQTLGQGPEFLTYFQNEAQLEKSRLLSDRFSAERPKGSFSTLEIQRTEQGDSAMYLCASSPPGQGITEAFFGQGTRLTVV.

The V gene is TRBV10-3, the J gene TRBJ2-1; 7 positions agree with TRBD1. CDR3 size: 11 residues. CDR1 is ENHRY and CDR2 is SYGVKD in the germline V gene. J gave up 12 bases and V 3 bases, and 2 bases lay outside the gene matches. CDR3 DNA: TGTGCCATCAGTGATGGGGACAGGCAGTTCTTC. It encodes CAISDGDRQFF.

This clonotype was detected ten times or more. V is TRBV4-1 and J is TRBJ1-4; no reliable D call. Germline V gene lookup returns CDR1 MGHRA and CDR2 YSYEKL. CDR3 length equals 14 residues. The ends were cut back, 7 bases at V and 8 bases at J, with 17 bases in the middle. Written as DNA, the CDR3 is TGCGCCAGCACGGGGAGGGAGGGATACGAAAAACTGTTTTTT. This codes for CASTGREGYEKLFF.

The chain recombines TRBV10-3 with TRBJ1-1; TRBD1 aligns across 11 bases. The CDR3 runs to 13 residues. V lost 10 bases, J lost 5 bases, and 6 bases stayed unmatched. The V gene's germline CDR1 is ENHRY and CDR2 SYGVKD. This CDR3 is CATRGQGETEAFF. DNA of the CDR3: TGTGCCACCAGGGGACAGGGGGAGACTGAAGCTTTCTTT.

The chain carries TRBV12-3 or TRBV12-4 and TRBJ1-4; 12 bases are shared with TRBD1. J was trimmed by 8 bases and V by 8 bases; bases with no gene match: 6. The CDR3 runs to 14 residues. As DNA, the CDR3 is TGTGCCAGCGCTAGGGACAGGGGGCGAGAAAAACTGTTTTTT. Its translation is CASARDRGREKLFF.

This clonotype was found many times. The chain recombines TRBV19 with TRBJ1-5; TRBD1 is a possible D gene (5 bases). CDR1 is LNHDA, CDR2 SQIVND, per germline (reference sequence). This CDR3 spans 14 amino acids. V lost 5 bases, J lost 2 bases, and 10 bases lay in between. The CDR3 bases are TGTGCCAGTAGTCGAGGGACTGGCAATCAGCCCCAGCATTTT. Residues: CASSRGTGNQPQHF.

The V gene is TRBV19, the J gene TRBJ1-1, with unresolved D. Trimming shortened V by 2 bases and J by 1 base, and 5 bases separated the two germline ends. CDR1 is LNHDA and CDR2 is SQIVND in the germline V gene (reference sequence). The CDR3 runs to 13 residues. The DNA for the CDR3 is TGTGCCAGTAGTATAAGCCCGAACACTGAAGCTTTCTTT. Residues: CASSISPNTEAFF.

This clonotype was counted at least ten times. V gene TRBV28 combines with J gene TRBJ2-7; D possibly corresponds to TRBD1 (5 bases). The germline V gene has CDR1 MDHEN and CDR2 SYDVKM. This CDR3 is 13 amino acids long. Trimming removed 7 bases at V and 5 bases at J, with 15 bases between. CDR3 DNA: TGTGCCAGCAAGTGGGGCGAGACCCACGAGCAGTACTTC. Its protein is CASKWGETHEQYF.

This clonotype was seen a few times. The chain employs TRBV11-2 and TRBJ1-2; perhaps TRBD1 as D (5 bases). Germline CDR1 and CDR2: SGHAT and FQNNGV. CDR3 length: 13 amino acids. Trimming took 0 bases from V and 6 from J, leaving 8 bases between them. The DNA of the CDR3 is TGTGCCAGCAGCTTAGATTCCAGGGATGGCTACACCTTC. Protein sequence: CASSLDSRDGYTF. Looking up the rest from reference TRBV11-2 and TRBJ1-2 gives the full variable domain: EAGVAQSPRYKIIEKRQSVAFWCNPISGHATLYWYQQILGQGPKLLIQFQNNGVVDDSQLPKDRFSAERLKGVDSTLKIQPAKLEDSAVYLCASSLDSRDGYTFGSGTRLTVV.

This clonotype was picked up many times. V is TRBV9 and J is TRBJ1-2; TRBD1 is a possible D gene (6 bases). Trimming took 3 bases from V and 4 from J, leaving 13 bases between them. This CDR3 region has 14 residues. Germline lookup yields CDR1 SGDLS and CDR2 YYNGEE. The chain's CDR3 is CASSGDTGTYGYTF. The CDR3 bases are TGTGCCAGCAGCGGAGATACAGGGACCTATGGCTACACCTTC.

The DNA for the CDR3 is TGTGCCAGCAGCCCCCTAGCGGGAGGACCATCCTACAATGAGCAGTTCTTC. It specifies CASSPLAGGPSYNEQFF. The genes are TRBV7-3 and TRBJ2-1; TRBD2 agrees at 11 bases. Germline-derived CDR1 and CDR2 are SGHTA and FQGTGA. The CDR3 sequence is 17 residues long. V lost 5 bases to trimming and J lost 1 base; unmatched junction nucleotides: 7.

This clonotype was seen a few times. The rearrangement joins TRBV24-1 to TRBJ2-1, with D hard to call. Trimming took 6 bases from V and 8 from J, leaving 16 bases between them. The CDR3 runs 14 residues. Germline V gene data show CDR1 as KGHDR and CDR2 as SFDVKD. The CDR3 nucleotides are TGTGCCACCAGTCATACCCCTCGCGCAGATGAGCAGTTCTTC. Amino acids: CATSHTPRADEQFF.

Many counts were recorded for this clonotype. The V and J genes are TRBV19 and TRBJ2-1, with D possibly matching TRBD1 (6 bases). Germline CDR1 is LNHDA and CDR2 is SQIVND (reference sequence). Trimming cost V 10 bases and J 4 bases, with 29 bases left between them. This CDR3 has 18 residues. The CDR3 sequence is CAIIEEVNRQATYNEQFF. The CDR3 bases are TGTGCCATTATTGAAGAGGTCAACCGACAGGCGACTTACAATGAGCAGTTCTTC.

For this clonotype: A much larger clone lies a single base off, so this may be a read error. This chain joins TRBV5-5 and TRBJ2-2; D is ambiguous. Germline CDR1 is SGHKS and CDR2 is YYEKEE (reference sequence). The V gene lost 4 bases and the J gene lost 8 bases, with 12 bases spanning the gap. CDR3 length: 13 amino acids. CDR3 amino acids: CASSPLTTGELFF. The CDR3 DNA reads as TGTGCCAGCAGCCCCCTCACCACGGGGGAGCTGTTTTTT.

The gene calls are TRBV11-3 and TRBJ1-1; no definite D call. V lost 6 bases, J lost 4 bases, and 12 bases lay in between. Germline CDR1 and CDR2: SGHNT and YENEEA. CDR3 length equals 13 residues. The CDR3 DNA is TGTGCCAGCAGTCAAAATTGGGGCACTGAAGCTTTCTTT. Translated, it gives CASSQNWGTEAFF.

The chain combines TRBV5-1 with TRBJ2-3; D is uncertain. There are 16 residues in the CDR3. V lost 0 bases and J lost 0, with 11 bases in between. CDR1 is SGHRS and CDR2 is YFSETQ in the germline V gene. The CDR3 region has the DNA TGCGCCAGCAGCTTGGAAGGTGTGGGGAGCACAGATACGCAGTATTTT. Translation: CASSLEGVGSTDTQYF. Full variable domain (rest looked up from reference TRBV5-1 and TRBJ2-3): KAGVTQTPRYLIKTRGQQVTLSCSPISGHRSVSWYQQTPGQGLQFLFEYFSETQRNKGNFPGRFSGRQFSNSRSEMNVSTLELGDSALYLCASSLEGVGSTDTQYFGPGTRLTVL.

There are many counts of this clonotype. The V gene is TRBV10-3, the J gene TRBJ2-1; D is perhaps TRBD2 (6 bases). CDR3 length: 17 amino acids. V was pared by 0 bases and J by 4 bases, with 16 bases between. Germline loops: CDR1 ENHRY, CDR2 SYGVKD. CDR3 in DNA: TGTGCCATCAGTGAGTCGTCTGGAGGGGCGCTATACAATGAGCAGTTCTTC. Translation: CAISESSGGALYNEQFF.